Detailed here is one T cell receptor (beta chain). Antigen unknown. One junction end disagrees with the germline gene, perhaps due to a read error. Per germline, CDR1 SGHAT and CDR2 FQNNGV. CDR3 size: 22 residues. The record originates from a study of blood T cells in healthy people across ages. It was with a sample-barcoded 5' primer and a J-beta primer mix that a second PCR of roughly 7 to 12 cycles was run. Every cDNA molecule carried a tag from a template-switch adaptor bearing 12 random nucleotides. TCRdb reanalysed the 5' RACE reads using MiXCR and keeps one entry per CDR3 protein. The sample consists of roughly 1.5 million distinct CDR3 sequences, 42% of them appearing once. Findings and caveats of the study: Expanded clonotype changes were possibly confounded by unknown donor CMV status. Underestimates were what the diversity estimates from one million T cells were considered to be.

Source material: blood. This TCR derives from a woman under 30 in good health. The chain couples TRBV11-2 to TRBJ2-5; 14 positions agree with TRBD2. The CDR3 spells CASSLVRTSGRSNTRSHKEQYF. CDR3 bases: TGTGCCAGTAGCTTAGTTAGGACTAGCGGGAGGTCAAACACCCGGTCTCACAAGGAGCAGTACTTC.